This T cell receptor (beta chain) stems from a study of PD-1 blockade in classical Hodgkin lymphoma. Findings and limits, study-wide: Lower baseline TCR diversity marked trial partial responders and progressors. By C4D1 there was a significant rise in CD4+ TCR diversity but not in CD8+ TCR diversity. Healthy donors were reported to have higher baseline TCR diversity than newly diagnosed patients.

Every single patient, without exception, relapsed after autologous stem cell transplantation, and brentuximab vedotin exposure varied. Patients had relapsed/refractory classical Hodgkin lymphoma with complete response, partial response or progressive disease as best response. Germline CDR1 reads SEHNR; CDR2 reads FQNEAQ (reference sequence). V was trimmed by 10 bases and J by 0 bases, leaving 16 bases between them. The CDR3 has 15 amino acids. Remarks on this clone: Its target is not known.

The table came from immunoSEQ multiplex PCR; TCRdb's copy has only in-frame clones and leaves some out. Of more than 12,000 clones listed, 70% to 90% are singletons. The input for sequencing was peripheral blood mononuclear cells (PBMCs), taken at baseline. The rearrangement links TRBV7-9 to TRBJ1-3; D perhaps matches TRBD1 (6 bases). This receptor was obtained from a human donor with classical Hodgkin lymphoma. CDR3 DNA: TGTGCCATCAACAGGGTACCAAGCTCTGGAAACACCATATATTTT. It codes for CAINRVPSSGNTIYF.